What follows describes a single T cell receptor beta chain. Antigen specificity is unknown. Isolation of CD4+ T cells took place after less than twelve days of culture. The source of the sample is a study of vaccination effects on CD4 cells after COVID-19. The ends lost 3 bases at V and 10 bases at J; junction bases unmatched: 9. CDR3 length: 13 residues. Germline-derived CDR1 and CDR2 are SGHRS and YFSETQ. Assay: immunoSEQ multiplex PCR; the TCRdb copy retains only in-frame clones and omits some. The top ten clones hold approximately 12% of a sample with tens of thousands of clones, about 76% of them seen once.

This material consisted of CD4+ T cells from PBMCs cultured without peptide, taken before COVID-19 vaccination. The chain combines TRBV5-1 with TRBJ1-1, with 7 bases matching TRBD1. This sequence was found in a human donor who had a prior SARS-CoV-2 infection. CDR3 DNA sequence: TGCGCCAGCAGCTCTACAGGGGAGGCGGGAGCTTTCTTT. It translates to CASSSTGEAGAFF.